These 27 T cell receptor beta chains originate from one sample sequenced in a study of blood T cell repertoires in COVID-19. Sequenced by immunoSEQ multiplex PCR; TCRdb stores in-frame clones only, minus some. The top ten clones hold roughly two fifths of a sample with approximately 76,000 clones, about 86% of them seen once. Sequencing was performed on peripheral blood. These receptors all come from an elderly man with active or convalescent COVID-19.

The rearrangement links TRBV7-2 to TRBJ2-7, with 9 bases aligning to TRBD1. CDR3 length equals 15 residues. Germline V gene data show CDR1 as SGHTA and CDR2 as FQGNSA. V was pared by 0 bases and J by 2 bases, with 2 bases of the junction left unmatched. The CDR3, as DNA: TGTGCCAGCAGCTTAGCGGGACAGGGAACCTACGAGCAGTACTTC. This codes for CASSLAGQGTYEQYF.

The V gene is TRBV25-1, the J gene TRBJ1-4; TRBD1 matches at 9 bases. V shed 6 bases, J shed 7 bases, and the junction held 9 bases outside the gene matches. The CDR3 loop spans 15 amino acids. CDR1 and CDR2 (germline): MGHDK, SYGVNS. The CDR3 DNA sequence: TGTGCCAGCAGCACAAACAGGGGGCCACGTGAAAAACTGTTTTTT. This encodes CASSTNRGPREKLFF.

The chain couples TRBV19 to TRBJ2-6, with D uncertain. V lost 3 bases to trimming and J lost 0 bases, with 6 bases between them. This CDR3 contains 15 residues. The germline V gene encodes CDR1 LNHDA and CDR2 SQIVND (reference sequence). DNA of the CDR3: TGTGCCAGTAGTATTGAGTCCTCTGGGGCCAACGTCCTGACTTTC. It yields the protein CASSIESSGANVLTF.

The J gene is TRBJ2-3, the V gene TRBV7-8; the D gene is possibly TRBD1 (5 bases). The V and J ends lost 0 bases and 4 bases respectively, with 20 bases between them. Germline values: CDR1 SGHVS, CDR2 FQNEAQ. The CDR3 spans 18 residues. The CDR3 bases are TGTGCCAGCAGCTTAGCTGGGTCGGCAGGGCTTGGGTCAGATACGCAGTATTTT. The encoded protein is CASSLAGSAGLGSDTQYF. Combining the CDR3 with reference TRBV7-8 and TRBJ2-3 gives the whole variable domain GAGVSQSPRYKVAKRGQDVALRCDPISGHVSLFWYQQALGQGPEFLTYFQNEAQLDKSGLPSDRFFAERPEGSVSTLKIQRTQQEDSAVYLCASSLAGSAGLGSDTQYFGPGTRLTVL.

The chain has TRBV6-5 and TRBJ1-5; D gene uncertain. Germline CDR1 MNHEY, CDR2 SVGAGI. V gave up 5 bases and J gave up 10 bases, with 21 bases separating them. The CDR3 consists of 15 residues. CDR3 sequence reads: CASSHLDDFRAPQHF. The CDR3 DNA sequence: TGTGCCAGCAGTCATCTAGATGATTTCCGAGCACCCCAGCATTTT.

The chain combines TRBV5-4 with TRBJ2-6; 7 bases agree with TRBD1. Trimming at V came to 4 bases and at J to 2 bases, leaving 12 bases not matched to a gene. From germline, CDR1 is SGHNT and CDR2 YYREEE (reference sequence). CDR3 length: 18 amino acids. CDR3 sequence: CASSAATGVGPGANVLTF. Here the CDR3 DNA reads TGTGCCAGCAGCGCCGCAACAGGGGTTGGTCCTGGGGCCAACGTCCTGACTTTC.

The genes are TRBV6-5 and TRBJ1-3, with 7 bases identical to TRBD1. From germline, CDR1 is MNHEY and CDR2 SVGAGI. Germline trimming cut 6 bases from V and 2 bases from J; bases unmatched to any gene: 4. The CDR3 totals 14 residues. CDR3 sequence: CASSQTGTGNTIYF. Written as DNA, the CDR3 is TGTGCCAGCAGCCAGACAGGGACTGGAAACACCATATATTTT.

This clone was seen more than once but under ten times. Here the CDR3 reads CASSFRDRGRYGYTF. As DNA, the CDR3 is TGTGCCAGCAGTTTCCGGGACAGGGGGCGTTATGGCTACACCTTC. The gene calls are TRBV27 and TRBJ1-2; 12 nucleotides align to TRBD1. CDR1 MNHEY and CDR2 SMNVEV come from the germline V gene (reference sequence). V lost 3 bases, J lost 5 bases, and 4 bases stayed unmatched. CDR3 length: 15 residues.

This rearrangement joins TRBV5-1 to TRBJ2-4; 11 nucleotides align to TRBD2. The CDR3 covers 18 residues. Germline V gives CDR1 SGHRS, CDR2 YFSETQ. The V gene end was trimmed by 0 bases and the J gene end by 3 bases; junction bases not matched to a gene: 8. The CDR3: CASSLVLAGALGKNIQYF. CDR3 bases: TGCGCCAGCAGCTTGGTACTAGCGGGAGCCCTTGGCAAAAACATTCAGTACTTC.

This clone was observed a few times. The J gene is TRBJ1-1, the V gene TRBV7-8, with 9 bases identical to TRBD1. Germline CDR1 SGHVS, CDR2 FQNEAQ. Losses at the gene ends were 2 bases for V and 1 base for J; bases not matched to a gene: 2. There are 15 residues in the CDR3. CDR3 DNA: TGTGCCAGCAGCTTACGGACAGGGGCGAACACTGAAGCTTTCTTT. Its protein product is CASSLRTGANTEAFF.

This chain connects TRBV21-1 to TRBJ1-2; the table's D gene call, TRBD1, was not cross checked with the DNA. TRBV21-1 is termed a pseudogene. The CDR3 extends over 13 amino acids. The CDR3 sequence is CASPGTGDDGYTF. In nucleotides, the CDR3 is TGTGCCAGCCCTGGGACAGGGGACGATGGCTACACCTTC.

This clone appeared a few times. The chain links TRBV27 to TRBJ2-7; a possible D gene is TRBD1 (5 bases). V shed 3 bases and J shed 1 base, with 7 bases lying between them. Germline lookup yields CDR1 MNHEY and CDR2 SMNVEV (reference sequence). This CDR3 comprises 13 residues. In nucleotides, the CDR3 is TGTGCCAGCAGTTTGGGGCGGTCCTACGAGCAGTACTTC. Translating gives CASSLGRSYEQYF.

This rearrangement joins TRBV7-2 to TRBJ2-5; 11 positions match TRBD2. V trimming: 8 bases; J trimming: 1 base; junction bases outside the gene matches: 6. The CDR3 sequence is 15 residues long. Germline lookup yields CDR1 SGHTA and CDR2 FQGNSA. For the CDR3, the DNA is TGTGCCAGCGGCCAGCTAGCGGGAGGCCAAGAGACCCAGTACTTC. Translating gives CASGQLAGGQETQYF.

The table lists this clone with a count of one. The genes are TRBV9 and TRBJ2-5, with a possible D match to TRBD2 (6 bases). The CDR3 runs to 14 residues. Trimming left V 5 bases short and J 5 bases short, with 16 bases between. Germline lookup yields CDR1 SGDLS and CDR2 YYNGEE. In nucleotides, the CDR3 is TGTGCCAGCAGGCGGGATTCTTTAGGGGAGACCCAGTACTTC. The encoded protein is CASRRDSLGETQYF.

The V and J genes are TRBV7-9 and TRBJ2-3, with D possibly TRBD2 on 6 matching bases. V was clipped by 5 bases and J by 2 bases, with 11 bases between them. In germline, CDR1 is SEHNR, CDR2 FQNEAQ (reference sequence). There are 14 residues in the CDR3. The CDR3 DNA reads TGTGCCAGCAGCCCGGGACTTTCCACAGATACGCAGTATTTT. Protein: CASSPGLSTDTQYF.

The CDR3 DNA follows: TGTGCCAGCAGTCCTGGCGGTAGCAATCAGCCCCAGCATTTT. As protein: CASSPGGSNQPQHF. The chain links TRBV28 to TRBJ1-5; D is unresolved. CDR1 is MDHEN and CDR2 is SYDVKM in the germline V gene. Trimming pared 5 bases from V and 0 bases from J, leaving 8 bases between. CDR3 length: 14 amino acids.

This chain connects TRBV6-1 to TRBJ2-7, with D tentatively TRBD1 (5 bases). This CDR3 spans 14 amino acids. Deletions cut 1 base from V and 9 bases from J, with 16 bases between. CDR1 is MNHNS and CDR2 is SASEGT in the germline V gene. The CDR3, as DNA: TGTGCCAGCAGTGAAGGACAGATCCGTACGGTGCAGTACTTC. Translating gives CASSEGQIRTVQYF.

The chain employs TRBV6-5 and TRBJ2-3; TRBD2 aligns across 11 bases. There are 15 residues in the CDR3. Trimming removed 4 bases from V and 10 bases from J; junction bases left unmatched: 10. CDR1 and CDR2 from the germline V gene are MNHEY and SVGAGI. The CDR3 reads CASSSSGGRLGSQYF. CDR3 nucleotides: TGTGCCAGCAGTTCTAGCGGGGGGCGTCTAGGGTCGCAGTATTTT.

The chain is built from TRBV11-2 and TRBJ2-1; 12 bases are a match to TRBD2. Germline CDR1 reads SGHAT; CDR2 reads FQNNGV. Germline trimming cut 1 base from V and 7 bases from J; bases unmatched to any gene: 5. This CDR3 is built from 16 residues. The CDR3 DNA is TGTGCCAGCAGCTTAGCGACTAGCGGGAGTAAGAATGAGCAGTTCTTC. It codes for CASSLATSGSKNEQFF.

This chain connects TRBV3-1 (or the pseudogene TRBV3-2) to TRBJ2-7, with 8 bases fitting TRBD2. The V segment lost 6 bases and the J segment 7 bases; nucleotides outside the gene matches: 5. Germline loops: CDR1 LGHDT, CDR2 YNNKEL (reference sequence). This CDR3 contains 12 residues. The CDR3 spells CASSREGWEQYF. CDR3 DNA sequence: TGTGCCAGCAGTCGGGAGGGGTGGGAGCAGTACTTC.

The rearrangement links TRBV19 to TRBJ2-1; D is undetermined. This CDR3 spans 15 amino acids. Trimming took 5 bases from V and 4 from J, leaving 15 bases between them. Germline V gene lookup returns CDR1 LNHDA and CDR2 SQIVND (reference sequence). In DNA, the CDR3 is TGTGCCAGTAGTGATTACAGAAATCTTTACAATGAGCAGTTCTTC. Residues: CASSDYRNLYNEQFF. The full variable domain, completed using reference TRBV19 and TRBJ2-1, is DGGITQSPKYLFRKEGQNVTLSCEQNLNHDAMYWYRQDPGQGLRLIYYSQIVNDFQKGDIAEGYSVSREKKESFPLTVTSAQKNPTAFYLCASSDYRNLYNEQFFGPGTRLTVL.

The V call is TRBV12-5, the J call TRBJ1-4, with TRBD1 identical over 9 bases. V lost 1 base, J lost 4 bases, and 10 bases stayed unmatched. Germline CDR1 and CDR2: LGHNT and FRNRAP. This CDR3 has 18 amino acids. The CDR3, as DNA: TGTGCTAGTGGTTTGGGGACAGGGGCGCAACCAAGTAATGAAAAACTGTTTTTT. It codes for CASGLGTGAQPSNEKLFF.

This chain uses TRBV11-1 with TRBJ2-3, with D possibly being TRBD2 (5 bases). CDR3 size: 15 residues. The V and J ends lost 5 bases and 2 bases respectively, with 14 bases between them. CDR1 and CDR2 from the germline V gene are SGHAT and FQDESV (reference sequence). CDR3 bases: TGTGCCAGCAGCCCGGAGGACCGCACCACAGATACGCAGTATTTT. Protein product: CASSPEDRTTDTQYF.

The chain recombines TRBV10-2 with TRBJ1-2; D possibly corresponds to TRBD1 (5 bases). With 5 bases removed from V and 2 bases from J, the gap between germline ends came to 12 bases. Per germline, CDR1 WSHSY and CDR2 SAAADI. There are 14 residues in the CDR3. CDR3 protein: CASSPDRGNYGYTF. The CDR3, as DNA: TGCGCCAGCAGTCCCGACCGGGGGAACTATGGCTACACCTTC.

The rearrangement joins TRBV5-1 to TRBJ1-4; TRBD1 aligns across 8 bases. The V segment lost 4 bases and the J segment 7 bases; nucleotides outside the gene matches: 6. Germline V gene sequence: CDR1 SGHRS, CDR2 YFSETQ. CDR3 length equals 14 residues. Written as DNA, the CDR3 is TGCGCCAGCAGCCCTGGACAGGGAGGTGAAAAACTGTTTTTT. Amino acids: CASSPGQGGEKLFF.

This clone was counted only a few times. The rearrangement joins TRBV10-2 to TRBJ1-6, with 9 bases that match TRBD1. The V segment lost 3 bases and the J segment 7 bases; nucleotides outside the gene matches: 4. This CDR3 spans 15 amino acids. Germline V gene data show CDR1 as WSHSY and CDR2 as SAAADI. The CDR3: CASSDSDRGNSPLHF. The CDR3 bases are TGCGCCAGCAGTGACTCCGACAGGGGGAATTCACCCCTCCACTTT.

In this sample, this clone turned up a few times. The CDR3 loop is CASSLGADLNTEAFF. The CDR3 DNA sequence: TGCGCCAGCAGCTTGGGTGCGGATCTGAACACTGAAGCTTTCTTT. The chain is built from TRBV5-1 and TRBJ1-1; D unresolved. With 0 bases removed from V and 0 bases from J, the gap between germline ends came to 9 bases. The CDR3 is 15 amino acids. CDR1 and CDR2 (germline): SGHRS, YFSETQ.